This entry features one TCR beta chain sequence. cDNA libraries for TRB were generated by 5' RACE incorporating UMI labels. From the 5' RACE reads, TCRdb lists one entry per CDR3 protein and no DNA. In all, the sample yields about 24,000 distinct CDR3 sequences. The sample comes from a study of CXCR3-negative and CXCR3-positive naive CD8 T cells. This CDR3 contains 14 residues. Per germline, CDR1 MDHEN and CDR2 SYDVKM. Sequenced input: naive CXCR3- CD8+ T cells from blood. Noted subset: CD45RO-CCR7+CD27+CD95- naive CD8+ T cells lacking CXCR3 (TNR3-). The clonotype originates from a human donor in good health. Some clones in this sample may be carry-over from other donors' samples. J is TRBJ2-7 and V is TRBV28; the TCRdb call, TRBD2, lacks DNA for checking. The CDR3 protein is CASSGTSSAYEQYF. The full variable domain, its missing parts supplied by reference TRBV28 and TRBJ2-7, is DVKVTQSSRYLVKRTGEKVFLECVQDMDHENMFWYRQDPGLGLRLIYFSYDVKMKEKGDIPEGYSVSREKKERFSLILESASTNQTSMYLCASSGTSSAYEQYFGPGTRLTVT.